This T cell receptor (beta chain) was sequenced in a study of T-cell reconstitution after alpha-beta-depleted transplantation in children. This clonotype was counted at least ten times. The TCRbeta library incorporated unique molecular identifiers. TCRdb reprocessed the PCR reads with MiXCR, giving one entry per CDR3 protein. The sample shows 230,000 or so distinct CDR3 sequences, 12% of them seen only once. The germline gives CDR1 MDHEN, CDR2 SYDVKM. With 6 bases removed from V and 4 bases from J, the gap between germline ends came to 7 bases. The CDR3 runs to 11 residues. This clonotype originated in a human donor who donated a stem cell graft to a child with acute lymphoblastic leukemia. The chain employs TRBV28 and TRBJ2-7; TRBD2 might be the D (6 bases). The specimen comprised PBMCs from the stem cell graft donor, sampled from the stem cell graft. The CDR3 reads CASRLAYEQYF. Here the CDR3 DNA reads TGTGCCAGCAGGCTAGCGTACGAGCAGTACTTC.